This entry concerns a single TCR beta chain. Antigen unknown. These data come from a study of T-cell memory formation after mild COVID-19. At the level of the study: Clusters were largely donor specific.

The authors produced TCR alpha and TCR beta cDNA libraries with sample barcodes and UMIs by 5'RACE using constant-segment primers. TCRdb redid the calling of the 5' RACE reads with MiXCR, one entry per CDR3 protein. The table shows approximately 350,000 distinct CDR3 sequences, with about an eighth occurring only once. Per germline, CDR1 SEHNR and CDR2 FQNEAQ (reference sequence). V lost 5 bases, J lost 7 bases, and 12 bases lay in between. The CDR3 is made up of 13 amino acids. Study-wide findings and caveats: Proof of SARS-CoV-2 specificity was absent for the second-wave clones that crested on day 37. Some responding clones appeared in pre-infection memory, suggesting cross-reactive memory joined.

This receptor was identified in a man younger than 35 who had mild COVID-19 (a few samples of this study predate the infection). Cell type and time point are not known. Sample: PBMCs or a T cell subset sorted from them (not recorded which). The gene calls are TRBV7-9 and TRBJ1-5; D unresolved. CDR3 amino acids: CASSRLDGQPQHF. The DNA of the CDR3 is TGTGCCAGCAGCCGTCTTGACGGCCAGCCCCAGCATTTT.